These 18 T cell receptor beta chains were all obtained from the same sample, sequenced in a study of siplizumab effects on memory and regulatory T cells. TCRdb's copy holds only in-frame clones and misses some; the assay was immunoSEQ multiplex PCR. There are 98,000 or so clones in the sample; 85% to 95% occur only once, and 0.55% to 0.7% lies in the top ten. The source material was Tregs sorted from blood. These receptors all stem from a human donor in good health.

This chain links TRBV7-9 with TRBJ1-2; the D is unclear. The germline V and J ends were trimmed by 1 base and 8 bases, with 11 bases remaining between them. Per germline, CDR1 SEHNR and CDR2 FQNEAQ (reference sequence). This CDR3 comprises 13 residues. CDR3 sequence (DNA): TGTGCCAGCAGCTTAGGAAGCCCGGGGGGCTACACCTTC. The encoded protein is CASSLGSPGGYTF.

This chain links TRBV5-5 with TRBJ2-7, with a tentative D call TRBD2 (6 bases). This CDR3 has 14 residues. The V end was cut by 3 bases, the J end by 2 bases, with 12 bases between. From germline, CDR1 is SGHKS and CDR2 YYEKEE (reference sequence). The CDR3 nucleotides read TGTGCCAGCAGCTCGAGGCCGGGGGCCTACGAGCAGTACTTC. Residues: CASSSRPGAYEQYF.

The chain combines TRBV2 with TRBJ1-4; TRBD1 is a possible D gene (6 bases). V was cut by 8 bases and J by 8 bases, with 12 bases left in between. The germline V gene encodes CDR1 SNHLY and CDR2 FYNNEI. The CDR3 runs to 12 residues. CDR3 sequence: CASGGGSEKLFF. DNA of the CDR3: TGTGCCAGCGGGGGCGGTTCAGAAAAACTGTTTTTT.

A note on this clone: One end of the junction does not line up with germline, which may come from a read error. The chain has TRBV7-7 and TRBJ2-1, with D unclear. The V gene's germline CDR1 is SSHAT and CDR2 FNYEAQ (reference sequence). The CDR3 totals 13 residues. In DNA, the CDR3 is TGTGCTAGCAGCTTAGGGCTATACAATGAGCAGTTCTTC. It is translated as CASSLGLYNEQFF.

The chain combines TRBV14 with TRBJ2-2; possibly TRBD1 for D (6 bases). The germline V and J ends were trimmed by 4 bases and 5 bases, with 11 bases remaining between them. Germline-derived CDR1 and CDR2 are SGHDN and FVKESK. This CDR3 region has 14 residues. The CDR3 DNA follows: TGTGCCAGCAGCCTCCTGGACAGAACCGGGGAGCTGTTTTTT. Protein product: CASSLLDRTGELFF.

The chain joins TRBV6-5 to TRBJ1-2, with a weak D call TRBD1 (5 bases). The length of the CDR3 is 14 residues. The V end lost 5 bases, the J end lost 4 bases, and 14 bases lay between the germline ends. Germline V gives CDR1 MNHEY, CDR2 SVGAGI. DNA of the CDR3: TGTGCCAGCAGTCGCCACAGGTACCTCTATGGCTACACCTTC. It specifies CASSRHRYLYGYTF.

The chain uses TRBV7-9 and TRBJ1-2, with D unresolved. V lost 5 bases to trimming and J lost 8 bases, with 12 bases between them. CDR1 and CDR2 from the germline V gene are SEHNR and FQNEAQ (reference sequence). The CDR3 has 12 amino acids. CDR3 DNA sequence: TGTGCCAGCAGCCCCAGGATTGGAGGCTACACCTTC. It specifies CASSPRIGGYTF. Full variable domain (remainder filled in from reference TRBV7-9 and TRBJ1-2): DTGVSQNPRHKITKRGQNVTFRCDPISEHNRLYWYRQTLGQGPEFLTYFQNEAQLEKSRLLSDRFSAERPKGSFSTLEIQRTEQGDSAMYLCASSPRIGGYTFGSGTRLTVV.

The gene calls are TRBV2 and TRBJ1-1, with 10 positions matching TRBD1. The CDR3 runs to 15 residues. In germline, CDR1 is SNHLY, CDR2 FYNNEI. V shed 6 bases and J 0 bases; nucleotides not matched to a gene: 4. The CDR3 reads CASRIGQGVNTEAFF. In nucleotides, the CDR3 is TGTGCCAGCAGGATAGGACAGGGGGTGAACACTGAAGCTTTCTTT.

This chain links TRBV29-1 with TRBJ2-4; 14 nucleotides line up with TRBD2. The V gene's germline CDR1 is SQVTM and CDR2 ANQGSEA. V lost 6 bases to trimming and J lost 1 base; unmatched junction nucleotides: 5. CDR3 size: 16 residues. For the CDR3, the DNA is TGCAGCGTAACTGGGACTAGCGGGGGTGCCAAAAACATTCAGTACTTC. Translated: CSVTGTSGGAKNIQYF.

A note on this clone: At the DNA level, this CDR3 is encoded by other sequences in the same sample as well. This chain joins TRBV5-1 and TRBJ1-2; 8 nucleotides agree with TRBD1. The CDR3 length is 13 residues. Germline lookup yields CDR1 SGHRS and CDR2 YFSETQ. Losses at the gene ends were 4 bases for V and 8 bases for J; bases not matched to a gene: 7. The CDR3 DNA sequence: TGCGCCAGCAGCCTCGGACAGGGAAGAGGCTACACCTTC. Its protein is CASSLGQGRGYTF.

The CDR3 DNA follows: TGTGCCAGCAGTTACTCGATATCCGTGAACACTGAAGCTTTCTTT. Amino acids: CASSYSISVNTEAFF. The chain carries TRBV6-5 and TRBJ1-1; unclear D gene. V was pared by 0 bases and J by 0 bases, with 8 bases between. The CDR3 has 15 residues. Germline assignment: CDR1 MNHEY and CDR2 SVGAGI.

The chain uses TRBV11-2 and TRBJ2-1, with 13 bases lining up with TRBD2. Per germline, CDR1 SGHAT and CDR2 FQNNGV. The CDR3 is 17 residues long. After removal of 6 bases from V and 6 bases from J, the junction contained 11 bases not matched to a gene. The CDR3 nucleotides read TGTGCCAGCAGTCCTTCATCGGGACTAGCGGGACTCAATGAGCAGTTCTTC. Translating gives CASSPSSGLAGLNEQFF. The full variable domain, its missing parts supplied by reference TRBV11-2 and TRBJ2-1, is EAGVAQSPRYKIIEKRQSVAFWCNPISGHATLYWYQQILGQGPKLLIQFQNNGVVDDSQLPKDRFSAERLKGVDSTLKIQPAKLEDSAVYLCASSPSSGLAGLNEQFFGPGTRLTVL.

The chain recombines TRBV5-1 with TRBJ2-5; D is ambiguous. The CDR3 is 15 residues long. The germline V gene encodes CDR1 SGHRS and CDR2 YFSETQ. Trimming shortened V by 2 bases and J by 5 bases, and 16 bases separated the two germline ends. The CDR3 region is CASSLRRLEVETQYF. CDR3 nucleotide sequence: TGCGCCAGCAGCTTACGGCGTCTTGAGGTGGAGACCCAGTACTTC.

The chain links TRBV30 to TRBJ2-1; TRBD1 is a possible D gene (6 bases). The germline V and J ends were trimmed by 1 base and 7 bases, with 8 bases remaining between them. The CDR3 runs 12 residues. Germline V gene data show CDR1 as GTSNPN and CDR2 as SVGIG (reference sequence). CDR3 in amino acids: CAWSATGNEQFF. The CDR3 region has the DNA TGTGCCTGGAGTGCTACAGGGAATGAGCAGTTCTTC.

This chain joins TRBV29-1 and TRBJ1-1; TRBD1 matches at 7 bases. Germline V gene sequence: CDR1 SQVTM, CDR2 ANQGSEA. The J segment lost 5 bases and the V segment lost 7 bases, leaving 16 bases of the junction unmatched. The CDR3 is 15 amino acids. CDR3 residues: CSAYGPRQGITEAFF. CDR3 sequence (DNA): TGCAGCGCGTATGGGCCGAGACAGGGAATTACTGAAGCTTTCTTT.

The CDR3 DNA reads TGCGCCAGCAGCTTGGGCTCGGGACTCGAGACCCAGTACTTC. Encoded protein: CASSLGSGLETQYF. The gene calls are TRBV5-1 and TRBJ2-5; tentatively, D is TRBD2 (6 bases). The V and J ends lost 0 bases and 5 bases respectively, with 11 bases between them. This CDR3 has 14 residues. The germline V gene encodes CDR1 SGHRS and CDR2 YFSETQ.

CDR3 in amino acids: CASSRGLAGGGGELFF. The CDR3 DNA reads as TGCGCCAGCAGCCGGGGACTAGCGGGTGGGGGCGGGGAGCTGTTTTTT. The rearrangement joins TRBV4-3 to TRBJ2-2; 12 bases align to TRBD2. With 4 bases clipped from V and 7 bases from J, the junction kept 7 bases outside the gene matches. The CDR3 length is 16 residues. Germline loops: CDR1 LGHNA, CDR2 YSLEER.

The chain joins TRBV4-2 to TRBJ2-7; perhaps D is TRBD1 or TRBD2 (5 bases each). The CDR3 extends over 15 amino acids. CDR1 LGHNA and CDR2 YNFKEQ come from the germline V gene. Trimming left V 2 bases short and J 2 bases short, with 13 bases between. CDR3 protein: CASSQFAGTTYEQYF. CDR3 nucleotides: TGTGCCAGCAGCCAATTCGCCGGGACGACCTACGAGCAGTACTTC.